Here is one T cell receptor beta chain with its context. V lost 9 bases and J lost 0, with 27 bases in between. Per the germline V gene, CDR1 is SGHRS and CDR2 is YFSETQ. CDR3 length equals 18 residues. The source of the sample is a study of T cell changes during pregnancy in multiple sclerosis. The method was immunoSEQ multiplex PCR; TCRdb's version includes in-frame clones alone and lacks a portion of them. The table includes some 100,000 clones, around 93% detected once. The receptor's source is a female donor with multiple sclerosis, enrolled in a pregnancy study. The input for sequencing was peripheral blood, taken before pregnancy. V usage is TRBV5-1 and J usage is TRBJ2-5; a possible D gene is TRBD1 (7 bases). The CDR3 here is CANSPGRGRILYQETQYF. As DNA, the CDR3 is TGCGCCAACTCACCGGGCAGGGGGAGGATTCTCTACCAAGAGACCCAGTACTTC.